The TCR beta chain under discussion was sequenced for a study of T cell responses to AZD1222 COVID-19 vaccine. About the study: The study pooled second doses at about 4 or about 12 weeks. Overall study findings and caveats: In a largely white British group with more females than males, clonal diversity was possibly underestimated.

Of note for this clone: Its cognate antigen is unknown.

Germline CDR1 is SGHRS and CDR2 is YFSETQ. The CDR3 runs to 14 residues. Trimming cost V 4 bases and J 5 bases, with 15 bases left between them. Here immunoSEQ multiplex PCR was the method, and the copy in TCRdb shows in-frame clones only, minus some. The table has 55,000 to 80,000 clones, 80% to 85% seen once; the top ten hold roughly 9.8%. The material was peripheral blood, obtained on day 0 of AZD1222 vaccination. The rearrangement links TRBV5-1 to TRBJ1-1, with D perhaps matching TRBD1 (6 bases). The receptor comes from an adult in good health. CDR3 region: CASSPPGAGTEAFF. DNA for the CDR3: TGCGCCAGCAGCCCTCCGGGGGCTGGTACTGAAGCTTTCTTT. The variable domain in full, with the rest retrieved from reference TRBV5-1 and TRBJ1-1, is KAGVTQTPRYLIKTRGQQVTLSCSPISGHRSVSWYQQTPGQGLQFLFEYFSETQRNKGNFPGRFSGRQFSNSRSEMNVSTLELGDSALYLCASSPPGAGTEAFFGQGTRLTVV.